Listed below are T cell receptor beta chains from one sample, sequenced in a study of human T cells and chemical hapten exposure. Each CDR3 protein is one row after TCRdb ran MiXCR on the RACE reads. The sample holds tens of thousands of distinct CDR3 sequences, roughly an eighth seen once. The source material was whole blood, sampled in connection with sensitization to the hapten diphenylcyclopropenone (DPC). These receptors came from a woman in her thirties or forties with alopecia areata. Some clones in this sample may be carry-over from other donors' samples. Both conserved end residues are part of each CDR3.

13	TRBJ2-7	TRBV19	CASSPQGFDEQYF
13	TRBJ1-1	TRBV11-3	CASSLPGAPEAFF
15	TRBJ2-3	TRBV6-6	CASSYPQISTDTQYF
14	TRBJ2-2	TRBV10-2	CASRVGLVAGELFF
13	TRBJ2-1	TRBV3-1	CASSLDTRSEQFF
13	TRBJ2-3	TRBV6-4	CASSLGRTDTQYF
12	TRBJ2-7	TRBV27	CASSFGGAEQYF
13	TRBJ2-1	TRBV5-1	CASSNGLASEQFF
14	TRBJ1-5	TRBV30	CAWSVEGGEQPQHF
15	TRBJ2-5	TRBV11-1	CASSLEDRIQETQYF
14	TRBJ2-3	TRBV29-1	CSVATPAKSDTQYF
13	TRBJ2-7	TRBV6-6	CASCATGTYEQYF
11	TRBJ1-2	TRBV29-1	CSDRDSYGYTF
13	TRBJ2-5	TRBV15	CATSREVKETQYF
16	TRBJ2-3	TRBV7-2	CASSLSDTFSTDTQYF
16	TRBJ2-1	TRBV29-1	CSVQTGRTGGGNEQFF
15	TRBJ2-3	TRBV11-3	CASSLEGSPTDTQYF
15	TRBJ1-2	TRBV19	CASSIFLGTNYGYTF
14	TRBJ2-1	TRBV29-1	CSVRGSADGNEQFF
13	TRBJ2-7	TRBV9	CASSVGLSYEQYF
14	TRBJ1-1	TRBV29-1	CSGQTLTMNTEAFF
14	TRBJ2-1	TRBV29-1	CSVELESSYNEQFF
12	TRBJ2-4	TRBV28	CASRYRPSSQYF
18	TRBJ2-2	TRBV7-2	CASSLRMLAETNTGELFF
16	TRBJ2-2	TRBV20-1	CSARAPGQGDTGELFF
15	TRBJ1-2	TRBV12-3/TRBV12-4	CASSRDRGRNYGYTF
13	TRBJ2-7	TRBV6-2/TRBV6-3	CASRRDKTYEQYF
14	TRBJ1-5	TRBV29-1	CSAATEHGNQPQHF
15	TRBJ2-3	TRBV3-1	CASSQDSGVGDTQYF
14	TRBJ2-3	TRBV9	CASSAGTSWDTQYF
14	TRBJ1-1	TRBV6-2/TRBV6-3	CASSYSSENTEAFF
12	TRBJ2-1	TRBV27	CASRRDIGEQFF
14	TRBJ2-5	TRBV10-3	CANPGGWDQETQYF
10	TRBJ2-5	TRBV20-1	CSASQETQYF
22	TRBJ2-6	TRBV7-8	CASSFRAAVVGTSQSGANVLTF
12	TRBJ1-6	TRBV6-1	CASTYYNSPLHF
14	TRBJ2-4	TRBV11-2	CASSLGGLSNIQYF
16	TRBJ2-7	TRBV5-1	CASSLGGNPTSYEQYF
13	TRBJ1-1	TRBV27	CASGGQTNTEAFF
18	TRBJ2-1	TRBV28	CASSSRLARRGSYNEQFF
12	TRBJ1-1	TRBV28	CASSLDVREAFF
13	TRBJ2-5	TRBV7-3	CASSLMFSETQYF
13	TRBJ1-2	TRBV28	CASSPGQEGAYTF
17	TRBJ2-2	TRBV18	CASSSQPGQGNTGELFF
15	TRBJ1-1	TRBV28	CASSIPDRGHTEAFF
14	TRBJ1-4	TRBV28	CASSLGGAREKLFF
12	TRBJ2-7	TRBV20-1	CSARGTLYEQYF
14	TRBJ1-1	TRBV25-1	CASSQTGANTEAFF
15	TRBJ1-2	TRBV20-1	CSAFSTRGQGGGYTF
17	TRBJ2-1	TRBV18	CASSPPLGEGPYNEQFF
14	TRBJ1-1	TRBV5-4	CASSSDGLSTEAFF
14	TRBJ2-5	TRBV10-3	CAISGWSEQETQYF
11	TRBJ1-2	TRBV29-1	CSVDSNYGYTF
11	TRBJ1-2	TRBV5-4	CASSLTGGYTF
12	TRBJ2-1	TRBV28	CASSLSGWEQFF